These T cell receptor beta chains were read from a single sample in a study of type 1 regulatory T cells. TCRdb reprocessed the reads with MiXCR, giving one entry per CDR3 protein. The table has some 90,000 distinct CDR3 sequences, 31% seen once; the top ten hold less than 2.5%. The sample comprised CD4+ T cells, either the whole sample or a sorted fraction (not recorded which). The receptors originated from a human donor in good health. Each CDR3 is given with its conserved first and last residue. Fields, in order: V gene, clone size, D gene, J gene, CDR3 DNA, CDR3 protein. D genes are given only for firm matches. Some rows mark clone size as missing; the rest say once, few, many or name a class of expanded clone.

TRBV20-1	.	.	TRBJ2-5	TGCAGTGTCGGTCCGGGACCACAGTACTTC	CSVGPGPQYF
TRBV29-1	.	TRBD2	TRBJ2-1	TGCAGCGTTGAGGGGACTAGCGGGAGACGGGGCTTCTTC	CSVEGTSGRRGFF
TRBV5-4	.	TRBD1	TRBJ2-3	TGTGCCAGCAGAAGGGACAGGGGAACAGATACGCAGTATTTT	CASRRDRGTDTQYF
TRBV12-3/TRBV12-4	.	TRBD1	TRBJ2-1	TGTGCCAGCAGTCCCCAGGGGGCGAGTTACAATGAGCAGTTCTTC	CASSPQGASYNEQFF
TRBV4-1	.	.	TRBJ2-5	TGCGCCAGCAGCCAAGGATTAGGGCAGGGGCAAGAGACCCAGTACTTC	CASSQGLGQGQETQYF
TRBV7-2	.	.	TRBJ1-1	TGTGCCAGCAGGGAGCAGATGAACACTGAAGCTTTCTTT	CASREQMNTEAFF
TRBV20-1	.	TRBD2	TRBJ2-1	TGCAGTGCTCCCCTGGTCCCAGCGGGAGACTACAATGAGCAGTTCTTC	CSAPLVPAGDYNEQFF
TRBV5-1	.	.	TRBJ2-3	TGCGCCAGCAGCTTAACTGACGGATCCGATACGCAGTATTTT	CASSLTDGSDTQYF
TRBV3-1	.	.	TRBJ2-4	TGTGCCAGCAGCCACACAGGGTCAAACATTCAGTACTTC	CASSHTGSNIQYF
TRBV10-3	few	TRBD1	TRBJ2-2	TGTGCCATCAAATCCACAGGGGACACCGGGGAGCTGTTTTTT	CAIKSTGDTGELFF
TRBV5-5	.	TRBD2	TRBJ2-1	TGTGCCAGCAGCTTAGCGGGAGGGGTTTCCTACAATGAGCAGTTCTTC	CASSLAGGVSYNEQFF
TRBV7-2	.	TRBD2	TRBJ2-5	TGTGCCAGCAGCTTAGCGGCGGGAGTAGGTGAGACCCAGTACTTC	CASSLAAGVGETQYF
TRBV24-1	.	.	TRBJ2-3	TGTGCCACCAGTCTCCTAGGTGGCTCAGATACGCAGTATTTT	CATSLLGGSDTQYF
TRBV13	.	TRBD2	TRBJ2-6	TGTGCCAGCAGCTTAACTCTCTTCAGCGGGAGGCTCACCTGGGCCAACGTCCTGACTTTC	CASSLTLFSGRLTWANVLTF
TRBV20-1	.	TRBD1	TRBJ1-1	TGCAGTGCTATCGCCGGGACAGAAAATTTCGGAGCTTTCTTT	CSAIAGTENFGAFF
TRBV30	.	.	TRBJ1-1	TGTGCCTGGAGTCGGGGGTCAGAAGCTTTCTTT	CAWSRGSEAFF
TRBV20-1	few	.	TRBJ1-2	TGCAGTGCTAGAGATTACTCAGACAACTATGGCTACACCTTC	CSARDYSDNYGYTF
TRBV7-9	once	.	TRBJ2-2	TGTGCCAGCGTCTTAAGACAAGACACCGGGGAGCTGTTTTTT	CASVLRQDTGELFF
TRBV7-2	few	.	TRBJ2-7	TGTGCCAGCAGCTTAACCCGGGAATCCTACGAGCAGTACTTC	CASSLTRESYEQYF
TRBV11-2	.	.	TRBJ2-4	TGTGCCAGCAGCTTCACGGAGAGGGACATTCAGTACTTC	CASSFTERDIQYF
TRBV7-3	.	.	TRBJ2-1	TGTGCCAGCAGCTCTCCCGGGCAGGAACAGTTCTTC	CASSSPGQEQFF
TRBV12-3/TRBV12-4	few	.	TRBJ2-5	TGTGCCAGCAGTCCAGGACATCTGGAGACCCAGTACTTC	CASSPGHLETQYF
TRBV20-1	few	.	TRBJ2-3	TGCAGTGCTTTCCGGTTAGATACGCAGTATTTT	CSAFRLDTQYF
TRBV27	.	.	TRBJ2-1	TGTGCCAGCAGTTTTTCGGCAGGCTACAATGAGCAGTTCTTC	CASSFSAGYNEQFF
TRBV7-2	once	.	TRBJ2-6	TGTGCCAGCAGCCCACCTACCCCGGGGGCCAATGTCCTGACTTTC	CASSPPTPGANVLTF
TRBV19	few	TRBD1	TRBJ1-5	TGTGCCAGTAGTACAGGGGGCCCATTTAGCAATCAGCCCCAGCATTTT	CASSTGGPFSNQPQHF
TRBV20-1	few	TRBD2	TRBJ2-4	TGCAGTGCAACCCCGGGGGGAGTTCAGTACTTC	CSATPGGVQYF
TRBV19	.	.	TRBJ2-2	TGTGCCAGTAGCAAAACAGGGGGAGGGATCACCGGGGAGCTGTTTTTT	CASSKTGGGITGELFF
TRBV6-2/TRBV6-3	.	.	TRBJ2-5	TGTGCCAGCAGACTACGCCTAGAGTTGGAGACCCAGTACTTC	CASRLRLELETQYF
TRBV12-3/TRBV12-4	.	.	TRBJ2-3	TGTGCCAGCGGGAGGACCACAGATACGCAGTATTTT	CASGRTTDTQYF
TRBV4-3	.	.	TRBJ1-5	TGCGCCAGCAGCCGGGCCCTGGAACAGCCCCAGCATTTT	CASSRALEQPQHF
TRBV6-2/TRBV6-3	.	.	TRBJ1-5	TGTGCCAGCAGTTATCCGGGGACAACCAATCAGCCCCAGCATTTT	CASSYPGTTNQPQHF
TRBV19	.	TRBD2	TRBJ2-2	TGTGCCAGTAGTGGGCTAGCGGGAGATTTCACCGGGGAGCTGTTTTTT	CASSGLAGDFTGELFF
TRBV14	.	TRBD1	TRBJ2-7	TGTGCCAGCAGCCCCGGCAGGGGGAGTTCCTACGAGCAGTACTTC	CASSPGRGSSYEQYF
TRBV11-3	.	.	TRBJ2-1	TGTGCCTGCAGCTTAGCGCCCGGGCGGGAGCAGTTCTTC	CACSLAPGREQFF
TRBV7-3	few	TRBD1	TRBJ2-5	TGTGCCAGCAGCTTAAGAGGGGATCGAGGGACAGGGGATCCGACCCAGTACTTC	CASSLRGDRGTGDPTQYF
TRBV7-3	.	.	TRBJ2-1	TGTGCCAGCAGCTCCGGGACCCAATCCTACAATGAGCAGTTCTTC	CASSSGTQSYNEQFF
TRBV20-1	.	.	TRBJ2-5	TGCAGTGCTAGTAAGGGGTGGAGGGGAGAGACCCAGTACTTC	CSASKGWRGETQYF
TRBV20-1	few	TRBD2	TRBJ2-7	TGCAGTGCTAGCGCCATCCTAGCGGGAGAGAACGAGCAGTACTTC	CSASAILAGENEQYF
TRBV11-2	.	TRBD2	TRBJ2-2	TGTGCCAGCAGCCCCCCGGGACTAGCGACCGGGGAGCTGTTTTTT	CASSPPGLATGELFF
TRBV10-3	few	.	TRBJ2-7	TGTGCCATCAGCCAAAAACTAGAAAGGGTAGGCGAGCAGTACTTC	CAISQKLERVGEQYF
TRBV5-1	.	.	TRBJ2-1	TGCGCCAGCAGCTTGCTCGGGAGCTCCTACAATGAGCAGTTCTTC	CASSLLGSSYNEQFF
TRBV28	.	TRBD1	TRBJ1-2	TGTGCCAGCAGTTCAGGGACAGGGAGCGTGGATGGCTACACCTTC	CASSSGTGSVDGYTF
TRBV30	once	.	TRBJ2-3	TGTGCCTGGCACGTACGGTACTGCGGCGCGTGGACAGATACGCAGTATTTT	CAWHVRYCGAWTDTQYF
TRBV6-1	.	.	TRBJ2-7	TGTGCCAGCAGTCCGCAGACCTCGGTAGTCTACGAGCAGTACTTT	CASSPQTSVVYEQYF
TRBV20-1	.	.	TRBJ2-1	TGCAGTGCCGATGCCATGGAGCAGAGCTCCTACAATGAGCAGTTCTTC	CSADAMEQSSYNEQFF
TRBV20-1	.	.	TRBJ2-6	TGCAGTGCTAGCGACATCTCTGGGTCCAACGTCCTGACTTTC	CSASDISGSNVLTF